These 26 T cell receptor beta chains originate from one sample sequenced in a study of regulatory T cells in long-lasting Graves disease. TCR beta libraries were built with iRepertoire HTBI primers and Arm-PCR of CDR3 regions. MiXCR was run by TCRdb on the multiplex PCR reads, yielding one entry per CDR3 protein. The table includes a few hundred thousand distinct CDR3 sequences, about 14% detected once. The sample's time point: newly diagnosed GD, antithyroid drugs for less than 3 months. The TCR library used RNA extracted from PBMCs. These same records also appear under a second study, on T cells in Graves' hyperthyroidism and ophthalmopathy.

The sequences come from peripheral blood mononuclear cells (PBMCs), collected at new diagnosis, from a patient treated with antithyroid drugs. The receptors derive from a woman aged 45-60 years with Graves disease.

This clonotype was seen repeatedly, ten times or more. The gene calls are TRBV3-1 and TRBJ1-1; D ambiguous. V was cut by 2 bases and J by 2 bases, with 9 bases left in between. There are 14 residues in the CDR3. Germline CDR1 reads LGHDT; CDR2 reads YNNKEL (reference sequence). CDR3 residues: CASSQPSRNTEAFF. In nucleotides, the CDR3 is TGTGCCAGCAGCCAACCCAGCCGAAACACTGAAGCTTTCTTT.

Remarks on this clonotype: With a much larger clone just one base away, this may be a read error. V and J are TRBV2 and TRBJ2-5, with TRBD2 identical over 8 bases. The end of the DNA is better explained by TRBJ2-1, so the J call may be wrong. The CDR3 runs to 14 residues. The germline V gene has CDR1 SNHLY and CDR2 FYNNEI. CDR3 loop: CASSRREGWNEQFF. The CDR3 DNA sequence: TGTGCCAGCAGTCGTCGGGAGGGCTGGAATGAGCAGTTCTTC.

This clonotype was counted many times. The chain employs TRBV27 and TRBJ2-5; tentative D call: TRBD2 (5 bases). CDR1 is MNHEY and CDR2 is SMNVEV in the germline V gene (reference sequence). The CDR3 consists of 14 residues. V was shortened by 1 base and J by 5 bases, with 11 bases between the two germline ends. The CDR3 loop reads CASSLWGVGETQYF. DNA of the CDR3: TGTGCCAGCAGTTTATGGGGAGTTGGGGAGACCCAGTACTTC.

As to this clonotype: A read error is possible here, since a much larger clone lies one base away. The chain couples TRBV6-9 to TRBJ2-1; D is undetermined. There are 15 residues in the CDR3. Germline assignment: CDR1 MNHGY and CDR2 SVAAGI. The CDR3 protein is CASSSSGLPPNERFF. The CDR3 nucleotides read TGTGCCAGCAGTTCCTCCGGGCTGCCCCCCAATGAGCGGTTCTTC.

The chain employs TRBV19 and TRBJ1-5; D is unresolved. CDR3 length: 13 residues. V lost 7 bases and J lost 3, with 10 bases in between. Germline V gene data show CDR1 as LNHDA and CDR2 as SQIVND (reference sequence). The CDR3 spells CASMYGANQPQHF. As DNA, the CDR3 is TGTGCCAGTATGTATGGTGCCAATCAGCCCCAGCATTTT.

This clonotype showed up many times. This chain uses TRBV24-1 with TRBJ1-6, with TRBD1 matching 8 bases. V dropped 5 bases and J dropped 9; count of bases not matched to a gene: 5. Germline CDR1 is KGHDR and CDR2 is SFDVKD. This CDR3 spans 14 amino acids. The CDR3 coding sequence is TGTGCCACCAGTGGGACCACAGGGGGTTCACCCCTCCACTTT. Protein product: CATSGTTGGSPLHF.

With regard to this clonotype: A much larger clone sits a single nucleotide away, making a read error possible. The chain has TRBV7-8 and TRBJ1-2, with TRBD1 matching 7 bases. CDR3 size: 12 residues. V trimming: 3 bases; J trimming: 8 bases; junction bases outside the gene matches: 3. Germline V CDR1 and CDR2: SGHVS, FQNEAQ. The CDR3 nucleotides read TGTGCCAGCAGCTTTAAGACAGGGGGCTACACCTTC. Translating it yields CASSFKTGGYTF.

This clonotype was counted ten times or more. The chain carries TRBV18 and TRBJ2-5, with 14 bases matching TRBD2. J was trimmed by 5 bases and V by 5 bases; bases with no gene match: 13. Germline CDR1 reads KGHSH; CDR2 reads LQKENI. The CDR3 is made up of 18 amino acids. DNA for the CDR3: TGTGCCAGCTCAGCCGGGACTAGCGGGAGCGGTGAGGCGGAGACCCAGTACTTC. Its translation is CASSAGTSGSGEAETQYF.

This clonotype appeared many times. The rearrangement links TRBV9 to TRBJ2-1; TRBD1 agrees at 11 bases. V shed 3 bases and J 1 base; nucleotides not matched to a gene: 6. From germline, CDR1 is SGDLS and CDR2 YYNGEE. This CDR3 is 17 amino acids long. CDR3 residues: CASSEWDRGSSYNEQFF. For the CDR3, the DNA is TGTGCCAGCAGCGAATGGGACAGGGGGTCGTCCTACAATGAGCAGTTCTTC. The entire variable domain, with the rest obtained from reference TRBV9 and TRBJ2-1, is as follows: DSGVTQTPKHLITATGQRVTLRCSPRSGDLSVYWYQQSLDQGLQFLIQYYNGEERAKGNILERFSAQQFPDLHSELNLSSLELGDSALYFCASSEWDRGSSYNEQFFGPGTRLTVL.

The chain combines TRBV4-2 with TRBJ1-1; no reliable D call. Trimming cost V 1 base and J 4 bases, with 13 bases left between them. The germline V gene encodes CDR1 LGHNA and CDR2 YNFKEQ. The CDR3 length is 15 residues. This CDR3 reads CASSQVGEGATEAFF. In DNA, the CDR3 is TGTGCCAGCAGCCAAGTGGGAGAGGGAGCCACTGAAGCTTTCTTT.

This clonotype has more than one count but fewer than ten. With a much larger clone just one base away, this may be a read error. The chain employs TRBV6-9 and TRBJ2-7; D uncertain. Looked up from germline, CDR1 is MNHGY and CDR2 is SVAAGI. CDR3 length: 14 amino acids. Trimming shortened V by 3 bases and J by 3 bases, and 12 bases separated the two germline ends. The CDR3 region is CASSYTTANYEQYF. In DNA, the CDR3 is TGTGCCAGCAGTTACACCACGGCGAACTACGAGCAGTACTTC.

V gene TRBV7-9 combines with J gene TRBJ2-1; D tentatively reads TRBD1 or TRBD2 (6 bases each). Per germline, CDR1 SEHNR and CDR2 FQNEAQ (reference sequence). Deletions cut 3 bases from V and 6 bases from J, with 18 bases between. There are 16 residues in the CDR3. The CDR3 protein is CASSFIGLPGANEQFF. The CDR3 DNA sequence: TGTGCCAGCAGCTTTATTGGTCTCCCGGGGGCCAATGAGCAGTTCTTC.

This clonotype was counted at least ten times. The CDR3 DNA reads as TGTGCCAGCAGTGAACCCGCCGGGGCGTATAGCAATCAGCCCCAGCATTTT. Amino acid sequence: CASSEPAGAYSNQPQHF. The chain combines TRBV2 with TRBJ1-5, with D perhaps TRBD1 (5 bases). Trimming took 2 bases from V and 0 from J, leaving 14 bases between them. This CDR3 has 17 amino acids. The germline V gene encodes CDR1 SNHLY and CDR2 FYNNEI.

This clonotype was detected many times. The chain employs TRBV5-5 and TRBJ2-4, with 8 bases that match TRBD1. The CDR3 covers 13 residues. The ends lost 7 bases at V and 5 bases at J; junction bases unmatched: 5. CDR1 and CDR2 from the germline V gene are SGHKS and YYEKEE (reference sequence). The CDR3 is CASVQGAENIQYF. The CDR3 DNA sequence: TGTGCCAGCGTCCAGGGGGCCGAAAACATTCAGTACTTC.

CDR3 protein: CASSFRGGFGETQYF. The CDR3 DNA is TGCGCCAGCAGCTTCCGGGGGGGGTTTGGTGAGACCCAGTACTTC. This chain joins TRBV5-1 and TRBJ2-5, with TRBD2 matching 8 bases. The CDR3 is 15 residues long. The germline gives CDR1 SGHRS, CDR2 YFSETQ. With V trimmed by 2 bases and J by 5 bases, 8 bases remained unmatched.

The chain couples TRBV20-1 to TRBJ2-1; 13 bases align to TRBD2. CDR3 length equals 16 residues. The V and J ends lost 3 bases and 7 bases, in that order; junction bases with no gene match: 9. Looked up from germline, CDR1 is DFQATT and CDR2 is SNEGSKA (reference sequence). The CDR3 spells CSARPGLAGARNEQFF. As DNA, the CDR3 is TGCAGTGCTAGGCCCGGACTAGCGGGAGCTAGAAATGAGCAGTTCTTC.

The V gene is TRBV10-3, the J gene TRBJ2-7; unclear D gene. Trimming took 0 bases from V and 6 from J, leaving 15 bases between them. The length of the CDR3 is 15 residues. Germline values: CDR1 ENHRY, CDR2 SYGVKD. The CDR3 DNA sequence: TGTGCCATCAGTGAGTCGGCAGGTGAATTGGGCGAGCAGTACTTC. This gives the protein CAISESAGELGEQYF.

This clonotype has at least ten counts. The CDR3: CSARDMGEGLLSYNEQFF. CDR3 bases: TGCAGTGCTAGAGATATGGGGGAGGGCCTGTTGTCCTACAATGAGCAGTTCTTC. The gene calls are TRBV20-1 and TRBJ2-1; 7 bases are a match to TRBD2. Germline lookup yields CDR1 DFQATT and CDR2 SNEGSKA (reference sequence). The V and J ends lost 0 bases and 1 base, in that order; junction bases with no gene match: 12. The CDR3 extends over 18 amino acids.

The table lists this clonotype with many counts. This chain connects TRBV5-1 to TRBJ2-1; TRBD2 aligns across 11 bases. Trimming at V came to 2 bases and at J to 3 bases, leaving 7 bases not matched to a gene. Looked up from germline, CDR1 is SGHRS and CDR2 is YFSETQ. CDR3 length: 17 amino acids. CDR3 loop: CASSFSLAGGNYNEQFF. The CDR3 coding sequence is TGCGCCAGCAGCTTTTCGCTAGCGGGAGGTAACTACAATGAGCAGTTCTTC.

This clonotype was counted ten times or more. V usage is TRBV5-1 and J usage is TRBJ2-5; tentative D call: TRBD2 (5 bases). Trimming left V 4 bases short and J 2 bases short, with 12 bases between. CDR3 length: 14 amino acids. Germline CDR1 SGHRS, CDR2 YFSETQ. The CDR3 DNA sequence: TGCGCCAGCAGCCCGGGAATCGGACAAGAGACCCAGTACTTC. Protein: CASSPGIGQETQYF.

As concerns this clonotype: The germline gene is not matched at one end of the junction; a read error may be the cause. The rearrangement links TRBV25-1 to TRBJ2-1, with 9 bases matching TRBD1. Germline values: CDR1 MGHDK, CDR2 SYGVNS. This CDR3 has 15 amino acids. CDR3 DNA: TGTGCCAGCGCCCTGGGACAGGGCGTCTACAATGAGCAGTTTTTC. It specifies CASALGQGVYNEQFF. Using reference TRBV25-1 and TRBJ2-1 for the parts outside the CDR3, the full variable domain is EADIYQTPRYLVIGTGKKITLECSQTMGHDKMYWYQQDPGMELHLIHYSYGVNSTEKGDLSSESTVSRIRTEHFPLTLESARPSHTSQYLCASALGQGVYNEQFFGPGTRLTVL.

CDR3 bases: TGCAGCGTTGAAGCCTGTGCCAGGGGAATTAACTATGGCTACACCTTC. Translating it yields CSVEACARGINYGYTF. This chain joins TRBV29-1 and TRBJ1-2; maybe TRBD1 (6 bases). V lost 1 base to trimming and J lost 1 base, with 16 bases between them. The CDR3 consists of 16 residues. CDR1 is SQVTM and CDR2 is ANQGSEA in the germline V gene.

This clonotype was counted at least ten times. The chain combines TRBV30 with TRBJ2-7; TRBD2 matches at 7 bases. The germline V gene encodes CDR1 GTSNPN and CDR2 SVGIG (reference sequence). The CDR3 contains 14 residues. The junction had 6 bases not matched to a gene; V was cut back by 1 base and J by 3 bases. CDR3 protein: CAWSGDYKFYEQYF. CDR3 bases: TGTGCCTGGAGTGGGGACTATAAATTCTACGAGCAGTACTTC. The full variable domain, its missing parts supplied by reference TRBV30 and TRBJ2-7, is SQTIHQWPATLVQPVGSPLSLECTVEGTSNPNLYWYRQAAGRGLQLLFYSVGIGQISSEVPQNLSASRPQDRQFILSSKKLLLSDSGFYLCAWSGDYKFYEQYFGPGTRLTVT.

This clonotype was seen many times. The rearrangement uses TRBV28 and TRBJ1-5; D gene unclear. Trimming cost V 2 bases and J 5 bases, with 10 bases left between them. Germline lookup yields CDR1 MDHEN and CDR2 SYDVKM. The CDR3 contains 14 residues. CDR3 sequence (DNA): TGTGCCAGCAGTTTAGTGGCTCGGGATCAGCCCCAGCATTTT. As protein: CASSLVARDQPQHF.

The chain is built from TRBV18 and TRBJ1-1; TRBD1 matches 7 bases. The CDR3 loop spans 20 amino acids. V lost 1 base to trimming and J lost 1 base; unmatched junction nucleotides: 18. Looked up from germline, CDR1 is KGHSH and CDR2 is LQKENI. The CDR3 DNA sequence: TGTGCCAGCTCACCACTTCGGTTAACGGGACAGCCATCTCGGAACACTGAAGCTTTCTTT. This codes for CASSPLRLTGQPSRNTEAFF.

This clonotype was seen repeatedly, ten times or more. The chain uses TRBV5-1 and TRBJ2-1, with TRBD2 identical over 7 bases. Trimming removed 0 bases from V and 0 bases from J; junction bases left unmatched: 9. The CDR3 is 18 amino acids. The germline V gene has CDR1 SGHRS and CDR2 YFSETQ. The CDR3 DNA reads TGCGCCAGCAGCTTGGAAACGAGCGGGATGAACTCCTACAATGAGCAGTTCTTC. Amino acid sequence: CASSLETSGMNSYNEQFF.